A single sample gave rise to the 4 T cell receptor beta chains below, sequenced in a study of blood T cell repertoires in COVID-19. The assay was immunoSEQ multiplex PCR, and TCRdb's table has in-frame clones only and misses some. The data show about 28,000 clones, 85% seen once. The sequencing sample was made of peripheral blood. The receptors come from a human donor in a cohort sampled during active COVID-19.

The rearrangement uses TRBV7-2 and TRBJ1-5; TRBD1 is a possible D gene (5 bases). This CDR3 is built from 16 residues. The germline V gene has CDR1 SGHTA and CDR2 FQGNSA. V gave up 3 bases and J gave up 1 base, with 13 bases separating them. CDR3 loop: CASSFSGLRSNQPQHF. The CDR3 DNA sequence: TGTGCCAGCAGCTTTTCGGGACTCAGGAGCAATCAGCCCCAGCATTTT.

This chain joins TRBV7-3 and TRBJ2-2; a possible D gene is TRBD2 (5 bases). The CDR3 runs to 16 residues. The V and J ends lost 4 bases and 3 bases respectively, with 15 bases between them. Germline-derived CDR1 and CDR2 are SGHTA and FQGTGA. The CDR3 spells CASSSYPGGDTGELFF. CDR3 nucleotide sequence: TGTGCCAGCAGCTCATACCCCGGAGGAGACACCGGGGAGCTGTTTTTT.

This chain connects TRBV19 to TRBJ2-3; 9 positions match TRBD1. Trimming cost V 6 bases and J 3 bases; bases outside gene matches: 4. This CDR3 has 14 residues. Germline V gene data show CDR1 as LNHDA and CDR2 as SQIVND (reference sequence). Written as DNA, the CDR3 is TGTGCCAGTAGAAGACAGGGGGAAACAGATACGCAGTATTTT. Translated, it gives CASRRQGETDTQYF.

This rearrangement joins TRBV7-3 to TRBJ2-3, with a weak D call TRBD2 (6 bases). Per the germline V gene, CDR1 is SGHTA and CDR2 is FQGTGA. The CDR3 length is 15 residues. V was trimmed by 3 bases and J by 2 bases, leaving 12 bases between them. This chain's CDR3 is CASSFGGALTDTQYF. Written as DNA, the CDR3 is TGTGCCAGCAGCTTTGGCGGGGCACTCACAGATACGCAGTATTTT.